This T cell receptor (beta chain) comes out of a study of metastatic and nonmetastatic thyroid tumors. Study results and caveats: Reported TCR beta diversity, measured in blood and tumor, was significantly higher for malignant thyroid tumors than for benign nodules.

Germline lookup yields CDR1 MNHEY and CDR2 SVGAGI. CDR3 length equals 14 residues. Trimming cost V 2 bases and J 1 base; bases outside gene matches: 1. By share of the sample, this clone is medium-sized. Antigen specificity is unknown. Patients were all untreated before their thyroid surgery. TCRdb re-clonotyped the PCR reads via MiXCR. The sample has approximately 12,000 clones; about 33% are singletons. The source is a female donor with papillary thyroid cancer or a benign thyroid nodule (not recorded which). Some clones in this sample may be carry-over from other donors' samples. The chain links TRBV6-5 to TRBJ1-1, with TRBD1 matching over 7 bases. Sequences were obtained from tumor tissue. The CDR3 spells CASSYNRGNTEAFF. For the CDR3, the DNA is TGTGCCAGCAGTTACAACAGGGGGAACACTGAAGCTTTCTTT.